What follows describes a single T cell receptor beta chain. This record comes from a study of blood T cell repertoires in COVID-19. Assay used: immunoSEQ multiplex PCR; TCRdb lists only in-frame clones, some missing. The data contain roughly 110,000 clones, roughly 84% of them singletons. CDR1 and CDR2 (germline): SGHRS, YFSETQ. V lost 5 bases to trimming and J lost 4 bases, with 13 bases between them. The CDR3 spans 14 residues. Input material: peripheral blood. The chain employs TRBV5-1 and TRBJ1-3, with D unresolved. The sequence derives from a man in his forties with acute or convalescent COVID-19. CDR3 coding DNA: TGCGCCAGCAGGTCCGGACTGGGAGGAAACACCATATATTTT. Its protein product is CASRSGLGGNTIYF. Full variable domain (missing parts from reference TRBV5-1 and TRBJ1-3): KAGVTQTPRYLIKTRGQQVTLSCSPISGHRSVSWYQQTPGQGLQFLFEYFSETQRNKGNFPGRFSGRQFSNSRSEMNVSTLELGDSALYLCASRSGLGGNTIYFGEGSWLTVV.